The next 26 T cell receptor beta chains were all read from a single sample in a study of T cell repertoires in cytomegalovirus infection. TCRdb ran MiXCR on the reads and lists one entry per CDR3 protein. The profile shows about 740,000 distinct CDR3 sequences, less than 40% of them singletons. Sequenced: PBMCs. These receptors were obtained from a human donor in good health (CMV status not recorded). Some clones in this sample may be carry-over from other donors' samples.

In the case of this clonotype: This could be a read error, since a much larger clone is one nucleotide away. V usage is TRBV7-6 and J usage is TRBJ2-1; 10 bases agree with TRBD2. This CDR3 is 19 amino acids long. Germline V gene data show CDR1 as SGHVS and CDR2 as FNYEAQ. The chain's CDR3 is CASSSGGAGGPYYPSEQLF. In DNA form, the CDR3 reads TGTGCCAGCAGCTCGGGGGGAGCGGGAGGGCCTTATTACCCAAGTGAGCAGTTATTC.

This clonotype was detected only a few times. The chain couples TRBV12-3 or TRBV12-4 to TRBJ2-1, with 9 nucleotides matching TRBD1. V lost 5 bases and J lost 6; bases outside the gene matches: 8. The CDR3 consists of 15 residues. The DNA for the CDR3 is TGTGCCAGCAGTCTATGGACAGGGGCCTCCAATGAGCAGTTCTTC. Its translation is CASSLWTGASNEQFF.

This sequence joins TRBV5-1 and TRBJ2-1, with 11 bases lining up with TRBD2. The CDR3 totals 18 residues. From germline, CDR1 is SGHRS and CDR2 YFSETQ. V trimming: 5 bases; J trimming: 0 bases; junction bases outside the gene matches: 10. The CDR3 sequence is CASRQRPGLAASYNEQFF. Written as DNA, the CDR3 is TGCGCCAGCAGGCAGCGACCGGGACTAGCGGCCTCCTACAATGAGCAGTTCTTC.

This clonotype was observed many times. The genes are TRBV28 and TRBJ1-5; D is undetermined. This CDR3 has 14 residues. From germline, CDR1 is MDHEN and CDR2 SYDVKM. V lost 3 bases to trimming and J lost 4 bases, with 10 bases between them. This CDR3 is CASSLVWGNQPQHF. The CDR3 DNA reads as TGTGCCAGCAGTTTGGTTTGGGGTAATCAGCCCCAGCATTTT.

This clonotype was detected many times. This chain uses TRBV12-3 or TRBV12-4 with TRBJ1-1; possibly TRBD1 for D (5 bases). V dropped 10 bases and J dropped 0 bases, with 30 bases sitting between them. There are 19 residues in the CDR3. Here the CDR3 DNA reads TGTGCCACCGCTCACAACAGATTCTCGGGGGATCGGATGAACACTGAAGCTTTCTTT. Translating gives CATAHNRFSGDRMNTEAFF.

V is TRBV9 and J is TRBJ2-7, with 8 bases matching TRBD2. The trim removed 2 bases at V and 5 bases at J, leaving 15 bases unmatched. The CDR3 length is 17 residues. CDR1 and CDR2 from the germline V gene are SGDLS and YYNGEE. The CDR3 bases are TGTGCCAGCAGCGTGGACCTCCCCGGTGGGACTAGGGACGAGCAGTACTTC. As protein: CASSVDLPGGTRDEQYF.

This clonotype was seen a handful of times. The chain links TRBV28 to TRBJ2-7; D may be TRBD1 or TRBD2 (7 bases each). In germline, CDR1 is MDHEN, CDR2 SYDVKM. The CDR3 is made up of 14 amino acids. Trimming cost V 10 bases and J 4 bases, with 20 bases left between them. The CDR3 here is CATHPQGGQYEQYF. Here the CDR3 DNA reads TGTGCCACCCACCCCCAGGGGGGGCAATACGAGCAGTACTTC.

This clonotype was picked up many times. The rearrangement joins TRBV7-9 to TRBJ2-6; D remains ambiguous. Deletions cut 6 bases from V and 0 bases from J, with 3 bases between. The germline CDR1 and CDR2 sequences are SEHNR and FQNEAQ (reference sequence). The CDR3 loop spans 13 amino acids. CDR3 in amino acids: CASSPSGANVLTF. Written as DNA, the CDR3 is TGTGCCAGCAGTCCCTCTGGGGCCAACGTCCTGACTTTC.

The chain has TRBV12-3 or TRBV12-4 and TRBJ1-3; maybe TRBD1 (5 bases). The CDR3 sequence is 17 residues long. Trimming shortened V by 1 base and J by 3 bases, and 16 bases separated the two germline ends. The CDR3 loop reads CASSLDGGGSRGNTIYF. In DNA, the CDR3 is TGTGCCAGCAGTTTAGACGGGGGAGGGAGCCGTGGAAACACCATATATTTT.

Regarding this clonotype: Possible read error: a much larger clone is one base away. The V gene is TRBV7-2, the J gene TRBJ2-3, with 8 bases aligning to TRBD2. Germline lookup yields CDR1 SGHTA and CDR2 FQGNSA. This CDR3 is 17 amino acids long. DNA for the CDR3: TGTGCCAGCGGCTTAGGACTAGCCCATACTAGCACAGATACGCAGTATTTT. Protein sequence: CASGLGLAHTSTDTQYF.

The gene calls are TRBV7-8 and TRBJ1-5; 8 nucleotides align to TRBD1. Germline loops: CDR1 SGHVS, CDR2 FQNEAQ. Losses at the gene ends were 5 bases for V and 7 bases for J; bases not matched to a gene: 16. The CDR3 consists of 17 residues. The CDR3 is CASSLEDRVKSTQPQHF. As DNA, the CDR3 is TGTGCCAGCAGCCTAGAGGACAGGGTAAAGAGCACGCAGCCCCAGCATTTT.

The chain has TRBV15 and TRBJ1-5; 7 bases align to TRBD1. There are 14 residues in the CDR3. Trimming cost V 8 bases and J 5 bases; bases outside gene matches: 9. Germline lookup yields CDR1 LNHNV and CDR2 YYDKDF (reference sequence). CDR3 residues: CATGRDRKYQPQHF. In nucleotides, the CDR3 is TGTGCCACCGGGCGGGACAGAAAGTATCAGCCCCAGCATTTT.

The rearrangement joins TRBV4-1 to TRBJ2-7; maybe TRBD2 (5 bases). Germline V gives CDR1 MGHRA, CDR2 YSYEKL. Trimming shortened V by 0 bases and J by 3 bases, and 21 bases separated the two germline ends. The CDR3 is made up of 18 amino acids. CDR3 in DNA: TGCGCCAGCAGCCAAGATATGGTCTTTTGGCAGGAGGACTACGAGCAGTACTTC. Encoded protein: CASSQDMVFWQEDYEQYF.

A few counts support this clonotype. The CDR3 reads CASSNEVNTEAFF. In nucleotides, the CDR3 is TGTGCCAGCAGCAATGAGGTGAACACTGAAGCTTTCTTT. This chain uses TRBV28 with TRBJ1-1; D unclear. CDR3 length: 13 amino acids. Germline V gene sequence: CDR1 MDHEN, CDR2 SYDVKM. Trimming took 6 bases from V and 0 from J, leaving 8 bases between them.

The rearrangement joins TRBV20-1 to TRBJ2-1, with TRBD2 identical over 14 bases. V trimming: 3 bases; J trimming: 9 bases; junction bases outside the gene matches: 10. Germline CDR1 and CDR2: DFQATT and SNEGSKA (reference sequence). This CDR3 is built from 16 residues. Here the CDR3 reads CSARLGLAGGRSEQFF. DNA of the CDR3: TGCAGTGCTAGGCTCGGACTAGCGGGAGGACGTAGTGAGCAGTTCTTC.

As regards this clonotype: This sequence may be a read error, since a much larger clone differs from it by one base. This chain uses TRBV7-2 with TRBJ1-3; D not resolved. There are 17 residues in the CDR3. Per the germline V gene, CDR1 is SGHTA and CDR2 is FQGNSA. V shed 1 base and J shed 3 bases, with 16 bases lying between them. The CDR3 sequence: CASSLVAERTLGNTIYF. As DNA, the CDR3 is TGTGCCAGCAGCTTAGTTGCGGAACGGACCCTTGGAAACACCATATATTTT.

The J gene is TRBJ2-3, the V gene TRBV20-1; D remains unclear. The V and J ends lost 3 bases and 0 bases respectively, with 13 bases between them. The germline V gene has CDR1 DFQATT and CDR2 SNEGSKA (reference sequence). The CDR3 is 15 amino acids. The CDR3 reads CSARQARRSTDTQYF. In DNA form, the CDR3 reads TGCAGTGCTAGGCAAGCGAGGCGGAGCACAGATACGCAGTATTTT.

The chain has TRBV29-1 and TRBJ2-7, with 8 bases lining up with TRBD2. From germline, CDR1 is SQVTM and CDR2 ANQGSEA. This CDR3 has 12 amino acids. The V gene end was trimmed by 3 bases and the J gene end by 7 bases; junction bases not matched to a gene: 5. Here the CDR3 DNA reads TGCAGCGTTGATCTCGGGAGGGGGGAGCAGTACTTC. It encodes CSVDLGRGEQYF.

The chain uses TRBV6-1 and TRBJ1-5, with 8 bases identical to TRBD1. The V gene's germline CDR1 is MNHNS and CDR2 SASEGT. J lost 5 bases, V lost 6 bases, and 3 bases had no gene match. The CDR3 length is 13 residues. CDR3 loop: CASRDREDQPQHF. The CDR3 bases are TGTGCCAGCAGGGACAGGGAGGATCAGCCCCAGCATTTT.

This clonotype came up many times. CDR3 in DNA: TGTGCCAGCAGCTCAAGTGCAGGGGGAGGTCCCCTCCACTTT. Protein: CASSSSAGGGPLHF. The genes are TRBV7-9 and TRBJ1-6, with 7 bases identical to TRBD1. The junction had 10 bases not matched to a gene; V was cut back by 4 bases and J by 13 bases. CDR1 and CDR2 (germline): SEHNR, FQNEAQ (reference sequence). The CDR3 extends over 14 amino acids.

The chain joins TRBV5-1 to TRBJ2-5; weak D call: TRBD2 (5 bases). From germline, CDR1 is SGHRS and CDR2 YFSETQ. CDR3 length: 16 residues. V lost 1 base and J 5 bases, leaving 18 bases between the germline ends. CDR3 sequence reads: CASSLNPAGRGETQYF. CDR3 nucleotide sequence: TGCGCCAGCAGCTTGAACCCCGCGGGCCGAGGGGAGACCCAGTACTTC.

The chain employs TRBV28 and TRBJ2-3; possibly TRBD1 for D (5 bases). Germline lookup yields CDR1 MDHEN and CDR2 SYDVKM. The V gene lost 3 bases and the J gene lost 2 bases, with 9 bases spanning the gap. CDR3 length: 14 residues. This CDR3 is CASSFDSITDTQYF. For the CDR3, the DNA is TGTGCCAGCAGTTTCGACAGCATCACAGATACGCAGTATTTT. The complete variable domain, with remaining parts taken from reference TRBV28 and TRBJ2-3, reads DVKVTQSSRYLVKRTGEKVFLECVQDMDHENMFWYRQDPGLGLRLIYFSYDVKMKEKGDIPEGYSVSREKKERFSLILESASTNQTSMYLCASSFDSITDTQYFGPGTRLTVL.

This clonotype was seen more than once but under ten times. The CDR3 sequence: CASSSGTGSTLYSNQPQHF. CDR3 DNA: TGTGCCAGCAGCTCCGGGACAGGCAGCACGCTATATAGCAATCAGCCCCAGCATTTT. The rearrangement links TRBV7-9 to TRBJ1-5; TRBD1 aligns across 8 bases. V lost 4 bases to trimming and J lost 0 bases; unmatched junction nucleotides: 14. Per the germline V gene, CDR1 is SEHNR and CDR2 is FQNEAQ (reference sequence). The CDR3 length is 19 residues. Drawing the rest from reference TRBV7-9 and TRBJ1-5, the complete variable domain is DTGVSQNPRHKITKRGQNVTFRCDPISEHNRLYWYRQTLGQGPEFLTYFQNEAQLEKSRLLSDRFSAERPKGSFSTLEIQRTEQGDSAMYLCASSSGTGSTLYSNQPQHFGDGTRLSIL.

This clonotype has only a few counts. The V call is TRBV11-2, the J call TRBJ2-1, with TRBD2 identical over 10 bases. Trimming cost V 7 bases and J 4 bases; bases outside gene matches: 10. Germline assignment: CDR1 SGHAT and CDR2 FQNNGV. This CDR3 region has 16 residues. The CDR3 DNA follows: TGTGCCAGCACCTCGATTCTAGCGGGAGTTTACAATGAGCAGTTCTTC. Translation: CASTSILAGVYNEQFF.

In its sample, this clonotype was seen once. A clone one base away is much larger, so this may be a read error. This sequence joins TRBV7-2 and TRBJ2-2; D gene unclear. Trimming left V 6 bases short and J 7 bases short, with 18 bases between. Germline V gives CDR1 SGHTA, CDR2 FQGNSA. This CDR3 comprises 15 residues. CDR3 region: CASRATDIDYGELFF. CDR3 nucleotide sequence: TGTGCCAGCAGGGCAACAGATATCGATTACGGGGAGCTGTTTTTT.

The CDR3 region is CASSYSTGPFYGYTF. The CDR3 nucleotides read TGTGCCAGCAGTTACTCGACAGGGCCGTTCTATGGCTACACCTTC. This chain connects TRBV6-8 to TRBJ1-2; 7 nucleotides match TRBD1. From germline, CDR1 is MNHGY and CDR2 SAAAGT. The CDR3 contains 15 residues. V lost 0 bases to trimming and J lost 4 bases; unmatched junction nucleotides: 5.